The present TCR beta chain was sequenced within a study of T cell responses to AZD1222 COVID-19 vaccine. Overall study context: Timing groups of about 4 and about 12 weeks for second doses were pooled. Study findings and constraints: Repertoires were sampled only after the peak T cell response. Rises in breadth and depth of Spike-specific TCRs came after two AZD1222 doses.

Trimming took off 5 bases at V and 15 bases at J, with 14 bases between the two ends. The germline CDR1 and CDR2 sequences are SGHTA and FQGNSA. The CDR3 is made up of 11 amino acids. Measured with immunoSEQ multiplex PCR; TCRdb has only the in-frame clones, and not every one. The sample lists over 150,000 clones; 88% were seen once. This clone was seen a few times. Its target is not known. V gene TRBV7-2 combines with J gene TRBJ2-1; D is uncertain. The sample consisted of peripheral blood, taken on day 0 of AZD1222 vaccination. This TCR came from an adult in good health. The CDR3 sequence: CASSEGRSGFF. The CDR3, as DNA: TGTGCCAGCAGCGAAGGTAGAAGTGGGTTCTTC.